This T cell receptor (beta chain) originates from a study of CD8+ T cells in alopecia areata. Study context: Those treated were given oral tofacitinib at 5 to 10 mg twice daily.

Treatment noted: oral pan-JAK inhibitor, 5-10 mg twice daily. This clone was seen a few times. There are 17 residues in the CDR3. CDR1 LNHDA and CDR2 SQIVND come from the germline V gene (reference sequence). Trimming removed 1 base at V and 1 base at J, with 16 bases between. RNA was extracted and reverse transcribed into cDNA as the sequencing template. Produced via immunoSEQ multiplex PCR; TCRdb's table is partial and in-frame only. The table records around 99,000 clones, 65% to 85% of them present only once. The specimen was CD8+ T cells sorted from blood, collected at week 24, from a patient treated with tofacitinib. This chain joins TRBV19 and TRBJ1-1; D is undetermined. The sequence derives from a human donor with alopecia areata. The CDR3 region is CASSIGRFSVANTEAFF. CDR3 sequence (DNA): TGTGCCAGTAGTATAGGCAGGTTTAGTGTGGCGAACACTGAAGCTTTCTTT.